These 18 T cell receptor beta chains share one sample of origin, sequenced in a study of tumor-infiltrating lymphocytes in oesophageal squamous cell carcinoma. Using its own MiXCR run on the PCR reads, TCRdb lists one record per CDR3 protein. Found here are about 11,000 distinct CDR3 sequences, 40% to 60% of them singletons; the top ten hold under 20%. The sequenced sample was esophageal tumor tissue. The receptor set was obtained from a female donor with esophageal squamous cell carcinoma.

The CDR3 DNA reads as TGTGCCACCGACCAACTAGACTCCTACAATGAGCAGTACTTC. Translation gives CATDQLDSYNEQYF. This sequence joins TRBV12-3 or TRBV12-4 and TRBJ2-5; tentatively, D is TRBD2 (5 bases). The length of the CDR3 is 14 residues. The V gene lost 10 bases and the J gene lost 11 bases, with 26 bases spanning the gap.

Worth noting for this clonotype: A much larger clone sits a single nucleotide away, making a read error possible. CDR3: CASGQETQYF. CDR3 in DNA: TGTGCCAGCGGACAAGAGACCCAGTACTTC. The gene calls are TRBV11-2 and TRBJ2-6; no clear D gene. The J call may not be correct, given that the DNA end is closer to TRBJ2-5. The germline CDR1 and CDR2 sequences are SGHAT and FQNNGV. The CDR3 is 10 amino acids.

The table lists this clonotype with a few counts. V is TRBV7-8 and J is TRBJ2-1, with D possibly TRBD2 on 6 matching bases. The CDR3 consists of 13 residues. Trimming took 1 base from V and 7 from J, leaving 8 bases between them. Germline V CDR1 and CDR2: SGHVS, FQNEAQ. CDR3 region: CASSLVRGNEQFF. DNA of the CDR3: TGTGCCAGCAGCTTAGTTCGGGGGAATGAGCAGTTCTTC.

This clonotype is categorized as medium-sized. V and J are TRBV28 and TRBJ2-1, with 7 bases fitting TRBD2. Per germline, CDR1 MDHEN and CDR2 SYDVKM. This CDR3 contains 15 residues. V lost 4 bases, J lost 4 bases, and 7 bases stayed unmatched. The CDR3 sequence: CASSSRDYPYNEQFF. CDR3 bases: TGTGCCAGCAGTTCACGGGACTATCCTTACAATGAGCAGTTCTTC.

This clonotype was seen many times. This chain links TRBV2 with TRBJ2-7, with 7 bases lining up with TRBD1. The CDR3 consists of 13 residues. Germline-derived CDR1 and CDR2 are SNHLY and FYNNEI. The V gene end was trimmed by 1 base and the J gene end by 4 bases; junction bases not matched to a gene: 1. The CDR3: CASSEGGQYEQYF. DNA for the CDR3: TGTGCCAGCAGTGAAGGGGGACAGTACGAGCAGTACTTC. The complete variable domain, with remaining parts taken from reference TRBV2 and TRBJ2-7, reads EPEVTQTPSHQVTQMGQEVILRCVPISNHLYFYWYRQILGQKVEFLVSFYNNEISEKSEIFDDQFSVERPDGSNFTLKIRSTKLEDSAMYFCASSEGGQYEQYFGPGTRLTVT.

CDR3 sequence (DNA): TGTGCCAGCAGCCCCACCGGGGGACGAGGCAAAGAGACCCAGTACTTC. Translation gives CASSPTGGRGKETQYF. The chain is built from TRBV7-6 and TRBJ2-5, with a possible D match to TRBD2 (6 bases). Germline V gives CDR1 SGHVS, CDR2 FNYEAQ. The CDR3 has 16 amino acids. V was cut by 5 bases and J by 3 bases, with 19 bases left in between.

The sample holds a few counts of this clonotype. This rearrangement joins TRBV7-3 to TRBJ2-7; TRBD2 is a possible D gene (5 bases). The better agreement between TRBJ2-5 and the DNA end casts doubt on the J call. The length of the CDR3 is 13 residues. Germline V gene lookup returns CDR1 SGHTA and CDR2 FQGTGA. This CDR3 reads CASSREYQETQYF. The CDR3 nucleotides are TGTGCCAGCAGCAGGGAGTACCAAGAGACCCAGTACTTC.

The rearrangement uses TRBV18 and TRBJ2-3, with 8 bases lining up with TRBD1. The J call may be incorrect, as the DNA end agrees better with TRBJ2-7. The germline CDR1 and CDR2 sequences are KGHSH and LQKENI. This CDR3 region has 14 residues. The CDR3 nucleotides are TGTGCCAGCTCACAGACAGGGGCCTCCTACGAGCAGTACTTC. This gives the protein CASSQTGASYEQYF.

Within the sample, this clonotype is large. This chain joins TRBV7-2 and TRBJ2-1; the D is unclear. Germline CDR1 SGHTA, CDR2 FQGNSA. V gave up 1 base and J gave up 5 bases, with 9 bases separating them. The CDR3 is 14 amino acids. CDR3 nucleotides: TGTGCCAGCAGCTTAGGGCAGGCCCACAATGAGCAGTTCTTC. Translating it yields CASSLGQAHNEQFF.

This clonotype was detected only a few times. The chain is built from TRBV28 and TRBJ2-5, with no clear D. The V gene's germline CDR1 is MDHEN and CDR2 SYDVKM. V was shortened by 4 bases and J by 0 bases, with 6 bases between the two germline ends. This CDR3 is built from 13 residues. In nucleotides, the CDR3 is TGTGCCAGCAGTTGGCCAGACCAAGAGACCCAGTACTTC. Translating it yields CASSWPDQETQYF.

The chain joins TRBV7-2 to TRBJ1-2; TRBD1 is a possible D gene (6 bases). Trimming stripped 7 bases from V and 4 bases from J, with 13 bases between. The length of the CDR3 is 13 residues. Germline CDR1 and CDR2: SGHTA and FQGNSA. The CDR3 DNA sequence: TGTGCCAGCACGGGAAGAGGGGGCTATGGCTACACCTTC. It specifies CASTGRGGYGYTF.

The CDR3, as DNA: TGTGCCAGCAGTTACGGGAGCAATCAGCCCCAGCATTTT. Its protein product is CASSYGSNQPQHF. The rearrangement uses TRBV6-2 or TRBV6-3 and TRBJ1-5; D unresolved. V lost 2 bases to trimming and J lost 1 base, with 3 bases between them. The CDR3 is 13 amino acids. CDR1 is MNHEY, CDR2 SVGEGT, per germline.

The rearrangement joins TRBV7-3 to TRBJ2-1; 7 nucleotides match TRBD2. The DNA end is a closer match to TRBJ2-7, so the J assignment may be wrong. The CDR3 contains 12 residues. The V gene's germline CDR1 is SGHTA and CDR2 FQGTGA. The CDR3 bases are TGTGCCAGCAGCGGACTAGACAATGAGCAGTACTTC. Its translation is CASSGLDNEQYF.

The chain employs TRBV7-3 and TRBJ2-3; 14 nucleotides align to TRBD2. Germline V gene lookup returns CDR1 SGHTA and CDR2 FQGTGA. V shed 0 bases and J 1 base; nucleotides not matched to a gene: 6. The CDR3 runs to 19 residues. The CDR3 spells CASSLTGTSGGVGTDTQYF. The CDR3 DNA is TGTGCCAGCAGCTTAACAGGGACTAGCGGGGGCGTAGGCACAGATACGCAGTATTTT.

By share, this clonotype ranks as medium-sized. The chain carries TRBV7-9 and TRBJ1-1; D possibly corresponds to TRBD1 (6 bases). Germline CDR1 and CDR2: SEHNR and FQNEAQ (reference sequence). This CDR3 has 13 residues. Trimming stripped 5 bases from V and 8 bases from J, with 15 bases between. The CDR3 reads CASSQVVGAEAFF. CDR3 in DNA: TGTGCCAGCAGCCAGGTCGTGGGGGCCGAAGCTTTCTTT.

The chain combines TRBV7-4 with TRBJ2-3, with D possibly called TRBD1 or TRBD2 (5 bases each). TRBJ2-7 explains the end of the DNA better; the J call may be wrong. From germline, CDR1 is SGHVT and CDR2 SQSDAQ. The CDR3 consists of 14 residues. The CDR3 coding sequence is TGTGCCAGCAGCTTAGCCGGGACCTACAATGAGCAGTACTTC. Its protein is CASSLAGTYNEQYF.

This chain connects TRBV14 to TRBJ2-3, with 8 bases lining up with TRBD1. Germline CDR1 and CDR2: SGHDN and FVKESK. V shed 0 bases and J 3 bases; nucleotides not matched to a gene: 5. The CDR3 is 16 amino acids. Written as DNA, the CDR3 is TGTGCCAGCAGCCAAGACAGGGGGCTTGGAACAGATACGCAGTATTTT. Residues: CASSQDRGLGTDTQYF. Based on the CDR3 plus reference TRBV14 and TRBJ2-3, the full variable domain is EAGVTQFPSHSVIEKGQTVTLRCDPISGHDNLYWYRRVMGKEIKFLLHFVKESKQDESGMPNNRFLAERTGGTYSTLKVQPAELEDSGVYFCASSQDRGLGTDTQYFGPGTRLTVL.

The chain couples TRBV7-2 to TRBJ2-6, with 8 bases that match TRBD1. Gene TRBJ2-7 matches the end of the DNA better, so the J call may be wrong. Germline CDR1 and CDR2: SGHTA and FQGNSA. The CDR3 runs to 14 residues. The chain's CDR3 is CASSPWTGSYEQYF. CDR3 DNA sequence: TGTGCCAGCAGCCCCTGGACAGGGAGCTACGAGCAGTACTTC.